The 21 T cell receptor beta chains below come from one sample, sequenced in a study of T cells after yellow fever vaccination (dated by TCRdb to the late 2010s). Library creation used 5' RACE. Sequencing used an Illumina NovaSeq 6000. TCRdb trimmed the raw reads at Q25, called clones with MiXCR and kept productive beta chains. Merged by CDR3 protein, the rows form single entries marked with the most common genes and DNA. Present in this sample are under 500,000 distinct CDR3 sequences, around a sixth of which were seen just once. Of the sample, roughly a sixth falls within the top ten clones. Taken with the paper, the label for treatment or condition translates to: live attenuated yellow fever vaccine strain. This specimen consisted of PBMCs, obtained before the yellow fever booster vaccination. These receptors were taken from a man between 18 and 35 years old who received the YFV17D yellow fever vaccine.

This clonotype was observed a few times. This chain connects TRBV29-1 to TRBJ2-3, with 9 bases aligning to TRBD2. The V gene's germline CDR1 is SQVTM and CDR2 ANQGSEA. After removal of 7 bases from V and 3 bases from J, the junction contained 8 bases not matched to a gene. The CDR3 consists of 14 residues. CDR3 sequence: CSGKLAGQTDTQYF. The CDR3 DNA is TGCAGCGGAAAACTAGCGGGCCAAACAGATACGCAGTATTTT.

The DNA of the CDR3 is TGCAGCGTTGGGACGGAGAACACCGGGGAGCTGTTTTTT. This translates into CSVGTENTGELFF. V gene TRBV29-1 combines with J gene TRBJ2-2, with no clear D. V shed 4 bases and J shed 1 base, with 7 bases lying between them. The length of the CDR3 is 13 residues. CDR1 and CDR2 from the germline V gene are SQVTM and ANQGSEA.

This clonotype occurred many times. This sequence joins TRBV7-2 and TRBJ2-2, with D possibly TRBD2 on 5 matching bases. Trimming shortened V by 4 bases and J by 4 bases, and 19 bases separated the two germline ends. The CDR3 spans 17 residues. Germline CDR1 SGHTA, CDR2 FQGNSA. The CDR3 DNA reads TGTGCCAGCAGCTCCCTACTGGACGGACTTATCACCGGGGAGCTGTTTTTT. As protein: CASSSLLDGLITGELFF.

The chain uses TRBV12-3 or TRBV12-4 and TRBJ2-1, with D possibly TRBD2 on 5 matching bases. V dropped 1 base and J dropped 7 bases, with 14 bases sitting between them. This CDR3 spans 15 amino acids. CDR3 residues: CASSLGGPVSNEQFF. The CDR3 bases are TGTGCCAGCAGTTTAGGCGGGCCAGTGTCGAATGAGCAGTTCTTC.

This clonotype has only a few counts. V usage is TRBV4-1 and J usage is TRBJ2-1, with 13 nucleotides matching TRBD2. The germline V gene encodes CDR1 MGHRA and CDR2 YSYEKL. The CDR3 covers 15 residues. V lost 6 bases, J lost 8 bases, and 7 bases stayed unmatched. Written as DNA, the CDR3 is TGCGCCAGCAGATTACTAGCGGGGGGGCGTGATGAGCAGTTCTTC. Amino acid sequence: CASRLLAGGRDEQFF.

The chain carries TRBV7-2 and TRBJ1-6; 9 bases are a match to TRBD1. With V trimmed by 5 bases and J by 6 bases, 8 bases remained unmatched. The germline V gene has CDR1 SGHTA and CDR2 FQGNSA. The CDR3 extends over 16 amino acids. This chain's CDR3 is CASSPRTGVLNSPLHF. In DNA, the CDR3 is TGTGCCAGCAGCCCCCGGACAGGGGTTCTTAATTCACCCCTCCACTTT.

The J gene is TRBJ2-1, the V gene TRBV21-1; the DNA was not compared with TRBD1, the D call given in the table. TRBV21-1 is classified as a pseudogene. The CDR3 runs 15 residues. CDR3 sequence reads: CASSKEGTGVNEQFF. The CDR3 nucleotides read TGTGCCAGCAGCAAAGAAGGGACAGGGGTCAATGAGCAGTTCTTC.

This clonotype was recorded a few times. The genes are TRBV11-2 and TRBJ2-1; D is ambiguous. This CDR3 region has 11 residues. Deletions cut 5 bases from V and 9 bases from J, with 8 bases between. The germline gives CDR1 SGHAT, CDR2 FQNNGV. The CDR3 DNA follows: TGTGCCAGCAGCCCCGGAATTGAGCAGTTCTTC. This sequence encodes CASSPGIEQFF.

This clonotype has a count of ten or more. The chain recombines TRBV7-3 with TRBJ1-1; D remains ambiguous. Trimming shortened V by 8 bases and J by 1 base, and 14 bases separated the two germline ends. Germline V lookup: CDR1 SGHTA, CDR2 FQGTGA. This CDR3 is 14 amino acids long. The CDR3 here is CASRLGPQNTEAFF. CDR3 nucleotide sequence: TGTGCCAGCCGACTCGGACCCCAGAACACTGAAGCTTTCTTT. The variable domain in full, completed from reference TRBV7-3 and TRBJ1-1, reads GAGVSQTPSNKVTEKGKYVELRCDPISGHTALYWYRQSLGQGPEFLIYFQGTGAADDSGLPNDRFFAVRPEGSVSTLKIQRTERGDSAVYLCASRLGPQNTEAFFGQGTRLTVV.

This clonotype occurred a few times. This chain connects TRBV7-2 to TRBJ1-3; 9 bases match TRBD1. The CDR3 sequence is 16 residues long. Germline trimming cut 3 bases from V and 2 bases from J; bases unmatched to any gene: 5. The germline V gene has CDR1 SGHTA and CDR2 FQGNSA. CDR3 sequence: CASSFRDRAPGNTIYF. The CDR3 DNA follows: TGTGCCAGCAGCTTCAGGGACAGGGCCCCTGGAAACACCATATATTTT. The full variable domain, its missing parts supplied by reference TRBV7-2 and TRBJ1-3, is GAGVSQSPSNKVTEKGKDVELRCDPISGHTALYWYRQSLGQGLEFLIYFQGNSAPDKSGLPSDRFSAERTGGSVSTLTIQRTQQEDSAVYLCASSFRDRAPGNTIYFGEGSWLTVV.

Only a few counts were recorded for this clonotype. J is TRBJ2-3 and V is TRBV10-2, with 11 bases fitting TRBD2. The V and J ends lost 3 bases and 6 bases, in that order; junction bases with no gene match: 8. The CDR3 is 16 residues long. Germline CDR1 is WSHSY and CDR2 is SAAADI. CDR3 protein: CASSDPASGGLDTQYF. CDR3 nucleotide sequence: TGCGCCAGCAGTGACCCAGCTAGCGGGGGGTTGGATACGCAGTATTTT.

The chain is built from TRBV5-1 and TRBJ2-2, with D possibly being TRBD1 or TRBD2 (6 bases each). V lost 2 bases and J 7 bases, leaving 12 bases between the germline ends. Germline-derived CDR1 and CDR2 are SGHRS and YFSETQ. This CDR3 has 14 amino acids. CDR3 region: CASSFGGEGGELFF. CDR3 in DNA: TGCGCCAGCAGCTTCGGGGGCGAGGGCGGGGAGCTGTTTTTT.

The V gene is TRBV5-1, the J gene TRBJ1-4, with D tentatively TRBD1 (6 bases). CDR3 length equals 18 residues. With 4 bases removed from V and 0 bases from J, the gap between germline ends came to 19 bases. Germline V lookup: CDR1 SGHRS, CDR2 YFSETQ. CDR3 coding DNA: TGCGCCAGCAGCCCAGGAGCGGGGGGGCTTGCAACTAATGAAAAACTGTTTTTT. Protein product: CASSPGAGGLATNEKLFF.

The chain employs TRBV4-3 and TRBJ2-3; D might be TRBD2 (6 bases). V lost 3 bases to trimming and J lost 0 bases, with 22 bases between them. CDR3 size: 19 residues. The germline V gene encodes CDR1 LGHNA and CDR2 YSLEER. The CDR3 sequence: CASSHLIRDFETSTDTQYF. The CDR3 nucleotides read TGCGCCAGCAGCCACCTCATACGGGACTTTGAAACTAGCACAGATACGCAGTATTTT.

The V call is TRBV2, the J call TRBJ2-7; D not resolved. The V gene's germline CDR1 is SNHLY and CDR2 FYNNEI. Trimming took 1 base from V and 0 from J, leaving 10 bases between them. The CDR3 contains 15 residues. CDR3: CASSEGLVSSYEQYF. The CDR3, as DNA: TGTGCCAGCAGTGAAGGGCTGGTGAGCTCCTACGAGCAGTACTTC.

In DNA form, the CDR3 reads TGTGCCAGCAGTCCGTTCTGGACTAGCTCTGAGCAGTTCTTC. Translating it yields CASSPFWTSSEQFF. V is TRBV12-3 or TRBV12-4 and J is TRBJ2-1; TRBD2 aligns across 8 bases. Unmatched junction bases numbered 9, after V lost 5 bases and J lost 9 bases. The CDR3 runs 14 residues.

This clonotype was seen only a few times. The chain couples TRBV7-9 to TRBJ2-1; D is uncertain. V lost 2 bases and J lost 9, with 8 bases in between. The CDR3 contains 12 residues. Germline V CDR1 and CDR2: SEHNR, FQNEAQ (reference sequence). This CDR3 reads CASSLSDREQFF. CDR3 DNA sequence: TGTGCCAGCAGCTTATCGGACCGTGAGCAGTTCTTC.

The chain links TRBV20-1 to TRBJ2-1; 10 nucleotides match TRBD1. Germline loops: CDR1 DFQATT, CDR2 SNEGSKA (reference sequence). This CDR3 is built from 14 residues. V lost 4 bases and J lost 8; bases outside the gene matches: 8. The CDR3 is CSATPPTGGDEQFF. CDR3 sequence (DNA): TGCAGTGCTACCCCCCCGACAGGGGGCGATGAGCAGTTCTTC.

The V and J genes are TRBV29-1 and TRBJ2-3; D might be TRBD1 (6 bases). The CDR3 is 14 residues long. The V end lost 7 bases, the J end lost 0 bases, and 14 bases lay between the germline ends. Germline CDR1 SQVTM, CDR2 ANQGSEA. CDR3 protein: CSARDTHSTDTQYF. The CDR3 bases are TGCAGCGCCCGGGACACGCATAGCACAGATACGCAGTATTTT.

A few counts support this clonotype. The chain links TRBV29-1 to TRBJ1-1; TRBD1 matches 8 bases. V dropped 7 bases and J dropped 0; count of bases not matched to a gene: 16. The germline V gene encodes CDR1 SQVTM and CDR2 ANQGSEA. The CDR3 is 17 residues long. CDR3 bases: TGCAGCGCGGCCCCACCTGGACAGGGAGACATGAACACTGAAGCTTTCTTT. Translating gives CSAAPPGQGDMNTEAFF. The whole variable domain, remainder taken from reference TRBV29-1 and TRBJ1-1, is SAVISQKPSRDICQRGTSLTIQCQVDSQVTMMFWYRQQPGQSLTLIATANQGSEATYESGFVIDKFPISRPNLTFSTLTVSNMSPEDSSIYLCSAAPPGQGDMNTEAFFGQGTRLTVV.

This clonotype appeared many times. This rearrangement joins TRBV6-5 to TRBJ1-3; no reliable D call. The germline gives CDR1 MNHEY, CDR2 SVGAGI. The ends were cut back, 6 bases at V and 1 base at J, with 7 bases in the middle. This CDR3 is built from 13 residues. In DNA, the CDR3 is TGTGCCAGCAGCGGACTGTCTGGAAACACCATATATTTT. As protein: CASSGLSGNTIYF.